This T cell receptor beta chain was identified during a study of blood T cell repertoires in COVID-19. As for the study in general: From the United States, Italy and Spain came samples of acute and convalescent COVID-19. T cells, B-cell-depleted T cells, or PBMCs supplied cDNA or gDNA.

Germline CDR1 SQVTM, CDR2 ANQGSEA. The CDR3 has 14 amino acids. V shed 2 bases and J shed 3 bases, with 14 bases lying between them. Sequencing used immunoSEQ multiplex PCR; TCRdb keeps in-frame clones, though not all of them. Found here are fewer than 150,000 clones, approximately 90% of them singletons; the top ten hold 4.6%. This chain connects TRBV29-1 to TRBJ2-7; maybe TRBD1 (5 bases). This TCR was sampled from a woman aged 45-59 years with acute or convalescent COVID-19. Sequenced sample: peripheral blood. CDR3 region: CSVELAGKDYEQYF. CDR3 sequence (DNA): TGCAGCGTTGAACTGGCAGGGAAGGACTACGAGCAGTACTTC.